This record concerns one T cell receptor beta chain sequence. Its antigen remains unknown. This sample's time point: newly diagnosed GD, antithyroid drugs for less than 3 months. Preparation of the TCR library used RNA extracted from PBMCs. Building the TCR beta libraries relied on iRepertoire HTBI primers, and CDR3 regions underwent Arm-PCR. From the multiplex PCR reads, TCRdb called clonotypes with MiXCR, one entry per CDR3 protein. The data hold 360,000 or so distinct CDR3 sequences, with over 15% observed a single time. The data were obtained in a study of regulatory T cells in long-lasting Graves disease. Whole-study findings and limits: Shared public clonotypes totalled approximately 3,000 in persistent patients, compared with around 930 in new patients.

V was pared by 0 bases and J by 6 bases, with 16 bases between. Germline CDR1 is SGHRS and CDR2 is YFSETQ. The CDR3 loop spans 15 amino acids. The same data also contributed to another study, on T cells in Graves' hyperthyroidism and ophthalmopathy. In that study: HTBI primers were employed in a first-round RT-PCR of the TCR CDR3.

The clonotype was recovered from a man aged 40-50 years with Graves disease. The gene calls are TRBV5-1 and TRBJ2-7, with D perhaps TRBD2 (6 bases). Sequenced material: peripheral blood mononuclear cells (PBMCs), taken at new diagnosis, from a patient treated with antithyroid drugs. The CDR3 coding sequence is TGCGCCAGCAGCTTGGTTGGAGGGATGAGGGGCGAGCAGTACTTC. Translating gives CASSLVGGMRGEQYF.